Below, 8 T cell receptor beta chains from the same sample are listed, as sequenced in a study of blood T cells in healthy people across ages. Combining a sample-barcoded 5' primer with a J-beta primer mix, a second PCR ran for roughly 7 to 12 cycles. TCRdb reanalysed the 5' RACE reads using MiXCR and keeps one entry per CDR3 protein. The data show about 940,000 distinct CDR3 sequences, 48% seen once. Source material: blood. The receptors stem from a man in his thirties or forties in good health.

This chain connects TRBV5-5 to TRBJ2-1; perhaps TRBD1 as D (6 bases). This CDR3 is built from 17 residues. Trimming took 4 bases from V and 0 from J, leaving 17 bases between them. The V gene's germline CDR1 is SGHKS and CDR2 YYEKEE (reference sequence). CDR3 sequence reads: CASSGGNRASSYNEQFF. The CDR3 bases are TGTGCCAGCAGCGGAGGTAACAGGGCCAGCTCCTACAATGAGCAGTTCTTC.

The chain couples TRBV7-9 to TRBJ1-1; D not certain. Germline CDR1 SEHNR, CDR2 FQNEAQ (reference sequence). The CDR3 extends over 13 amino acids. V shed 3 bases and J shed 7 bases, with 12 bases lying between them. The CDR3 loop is CASSLNNPREAFF. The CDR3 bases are TGTGCCAGCAGCTTGAACAATCCCCGTGAAGCTTTCTTT.

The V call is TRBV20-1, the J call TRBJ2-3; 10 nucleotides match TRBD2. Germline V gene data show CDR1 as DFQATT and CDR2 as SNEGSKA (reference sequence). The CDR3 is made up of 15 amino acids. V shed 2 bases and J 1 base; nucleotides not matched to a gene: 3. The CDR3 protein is CSARITSGGTDTQYF. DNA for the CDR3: TGCAGTGCTAGAATTACTAGCGGGGGCACAGATACGCAGTATTTT.

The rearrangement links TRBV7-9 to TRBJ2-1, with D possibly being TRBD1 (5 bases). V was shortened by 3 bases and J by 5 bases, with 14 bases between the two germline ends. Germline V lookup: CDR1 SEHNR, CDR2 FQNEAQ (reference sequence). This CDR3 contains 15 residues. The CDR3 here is CASSLAGSGHNEQFF. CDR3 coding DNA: TGTGCCAGCAGCTTGGCAGGGTCAGGGCACAATGAGCAGTTCTTC. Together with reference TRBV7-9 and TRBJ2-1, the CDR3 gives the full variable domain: DTGVSQNPRHKITKRGQNVTFRCDPISEHNRLYWYRQTLGQGPEFLTYFQNEAQLEKSRLLSDRFSAERPKGSFSTLEIQRTEQGDSAMYLCASSLAGSGHNEQFFGPGTRLTVL.

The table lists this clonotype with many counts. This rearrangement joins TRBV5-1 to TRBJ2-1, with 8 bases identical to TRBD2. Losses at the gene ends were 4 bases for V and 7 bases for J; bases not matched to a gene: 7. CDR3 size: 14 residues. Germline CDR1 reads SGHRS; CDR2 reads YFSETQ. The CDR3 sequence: CASSGGGPENEQFF. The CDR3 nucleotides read TGCGCCAGCAGCGGCGGGGGGCCCGAGAATGAGCAGTTCTTC.

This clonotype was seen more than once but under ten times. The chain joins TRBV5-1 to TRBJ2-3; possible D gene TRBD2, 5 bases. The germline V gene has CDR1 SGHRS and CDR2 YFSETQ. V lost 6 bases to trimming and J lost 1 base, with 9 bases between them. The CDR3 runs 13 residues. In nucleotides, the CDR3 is TGCGCCAGCACGGGGTCTCGCACAGATACGCAGTATTTT. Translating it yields CASTGSRTDTQYF.

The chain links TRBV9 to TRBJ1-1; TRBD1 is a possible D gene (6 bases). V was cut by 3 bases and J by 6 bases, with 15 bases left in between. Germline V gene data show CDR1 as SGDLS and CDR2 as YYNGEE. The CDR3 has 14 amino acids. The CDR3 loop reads CASSGTGLGAEAFF. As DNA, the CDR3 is TGTGCCAGCAGCGGCACAGGGCTCGGGGCTGAAGCTTTCTTT.

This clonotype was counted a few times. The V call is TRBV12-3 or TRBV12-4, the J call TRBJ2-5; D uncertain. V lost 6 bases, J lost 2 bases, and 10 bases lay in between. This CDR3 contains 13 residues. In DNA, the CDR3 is TGTGCCAGCAGCCGTGAACGGCAAGAGACCCAGTACTTC. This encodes CASSRERQETQYF.